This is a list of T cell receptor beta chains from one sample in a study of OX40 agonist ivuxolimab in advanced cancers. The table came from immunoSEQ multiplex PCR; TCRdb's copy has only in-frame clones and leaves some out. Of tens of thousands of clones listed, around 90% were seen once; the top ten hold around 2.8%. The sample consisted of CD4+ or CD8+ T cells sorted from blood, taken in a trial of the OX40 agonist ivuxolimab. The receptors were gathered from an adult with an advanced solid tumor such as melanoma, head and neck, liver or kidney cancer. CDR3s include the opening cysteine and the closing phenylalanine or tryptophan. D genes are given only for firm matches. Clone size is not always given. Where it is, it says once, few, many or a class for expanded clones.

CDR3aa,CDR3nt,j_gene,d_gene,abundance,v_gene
CASAGTGTYEQYF,TGTGCCAGTGCCGGGACAGGGACCTACGAGCAGTACTTC,TRBJ2-7,TRBD1,NA,TRBV19
CASSQGVQGSNTGELFF,TGCGCCAGCAGCCAAGGGGTCCAGGGGTCTAACACCGGGGAGCTGTTTTTT,TRBJ2-2,NA,NA,TRBV4-1
CAWRGQGNPYEQYF,TGTGCCTGGAGAGGGCAGGGCAATCCCTACGAGCAGTACTTC,TRBJ2-7,NA,NA,TRBV30
CASSEGGGRPYGYTF,TGTGCCAGCAGTGAGGGCGGCGGACGACCCTATGGCTACACCTTC,TRBJ1-2,NA,NA,TRBV2
CASSLGGQNNSPLHF,TGTGCCAGCAGCTTGGGAGGACAGAATAATTCACCCCTCCACTTT,TRBJ1-6,NA,NA,TRBV5-4
CASSLAGSDYGYTF,TGTGCCAGCAGTTTAGCCGGATCGGACTATGGCTACACCTTC,TRBJ1-2,NA,NA,TRBV28
CATRQGPTGELFF,TGTGCCACCAGACAGGGTCCCACCGGGGAGCTGTTTTTT,TRBJ2-2,TRBD1,NA,TRBV28
CASTNSPRVGYTF,TGTGCCAGCACGAATAGCCCCCGTGTGGGCTACACCTTC,TRBJ1-2,NA,NA,TRBV6-6
CASSLQGGTEAFF,TGTGCCAGCAGCTTGCAGGGTGGGACTGAAGCTTTCTTT,TRBJ1-1,NA,NA,TRBV5-8
CASSPTGVLTTYEQYF,TGTGCCAGCAGCCCGACAGGGGTACTCACCACCTACGAGCAGTACTTC,TRBJ2-7,TRBD1,NA,TRBV27
CASSLDTANYGYTF,TGTGCCAGCAGCTTGGACACCGCTAACTATGGCTACACCTTC,TRBJ1-2,NA,NA,TRBV5-4
CASSENRAHEQYF,TGTGCCAGCAGTGAAAACAGGGCCCACGAGCAGTACTTC,TRBJ2-7,NA,NA,TRBV6-1
CASTGTVMNTEAFF,TGTGCCAGCACCGGGACGGTGATGAACACTGAAGCTTTCTTT,TRBJ1-1,NA,NA,TRBV6-1
CASRLGLLETYEQYF,TGTGCCAGCAGGCTCGGACTGCTGGAAACGTACGAGCAGTACTTC,TRBJ2-7,NA,once,TRBV6-1
CASSVGTGAITDTQYF,TGTGCCAGCAGCGTAGGGACGGGAGCCATCACAGATACGCAGTATTTT,TRBJ2-3,NA,NA,TRBV9
CASSPGGGKTGELFF,TGTGCCAGCAGCCCCGGGGGGGGGAAAACCGGGGAGCTGTTTTTT,TRBJ2-2,TRBD2,NA,TRBV9
CASSLARRGQGYTIYF,TGTGCCAGCAGCTTAGCGCGCCGGGGGCAAGGATACACCATATATTTT,TRBJ1-3,NA,NA,TRBV7-9
CASSPGHQNTEAFF,TGTGCCAGCAGTCCGGGACACCAGAACACTGAAGCTTTCTTT,TRBJ1-1,NA,NA,TRBV11-3
CASSLKQQETQYF,TGTGCCAGCAGCTTAAAACAGCAAGAGACCCAGTACTTC,TRBJ2-5,NA,NA,TRBV5-6
CASSLRQGYNEQFF,TGTGCCAGCAGCTTGAGACAGGGTTACAATGAGCAGTTCTTC,TRBJ2-1,TRBD1,NA,TRBV13
CASIQGVGNTEAFF,TGTGCCAGCATCCAGGGGGTGGGGAACACTGAAGCTTTCTTT,TRBJ1-1,TRBD1,NA,TRBV6-1
CASSLDVGEAGELFF,TGCGCCAGCAGCTTGGATGTAGGGGAAGCCGGGGAGCTGTTTTTT,TRBJ2-2,NA,NA,TRBV5-1
CASSTGQKTQPQHF,TGTGCCAGTAGTACAGGACAGAAGACTCAGCCCCAGCATTTT,TRBJ1-5,NA,NA,TRBV19
CASSSEGPEETQYF,TGTGCCAGCAGCTCAGAAGGACCGGAGGAGACCCAGTACTTC,TRBJ2-5,NA,few,TRBV5-4
CASSLTSGGLSTDTQYF,TGCGCCAGCAGCTTGACTAGCGGGGGGCTGAGCACAGATACGCAGTATTTT,TRBJ2-3,TRBD2,NA,TRBV5-1
CASSPVGQVYEQYF,TGTGCCAGCAGCCCAGTGGGACAGGTCTACGAGCAGTACTTC,TRBJ2-7,TRBD1,NA,TRBV11-3
CASSPDPRREQFF,TGTGCCAGCAGCCCCGACCCGAGGCGTGAGCAGTTCTTC,TRBJ2-1,NA,NA,TRBV11-2
CSVEGRQGGDEQYF,TGCAGCGTTGAAGGTAGGCAGGGTGGTGACGAGCAGTACTTC,TRBJ2-7,NA,once,TRBV29-1
CASRPAGGPGTDTQYF,TGTGCCAGCAGACCAGCGGGAGGGCCGGGCACAGATACGCAGTATTTT,TRBJ2-3,TRBD2,few,TRBV6-6
CASSASGGPEVEQYF,TGTGCCAGCAGTGCTAGCGGGGGGCCGGAGGTCGAGCAGTACTTC,TRBJ2-7,TRBD2,NA,TRBV25-1
CASSGGTVYGYTF,TGTGCCAGCAGTGGGGGGACAGTTTATGGCTACACCTTC,TRBJ1-2,TRBD1,NA,TRBV25-1
CASSAGTGGRETQYF,TGTGCCAGCAGCGCCGGGACAGGGGGCCGAGAGACCCAGTACTTC,TRBJ2-5,TRBD1,NA,TRBV11-2
CASSPFRRYNSPLHF,TGTGCCAGCAGCCCCTTTAGAAGGTATAATTCACCCCTCCACTTT,TRBJ1-6,NA,NA,TRBV11-3
CASSSPRRDRNQPQHF,TGTGCCAGCAGTTCCCCGCGCAGGGACCGCAATCAGCCCCAGCATTTT,TRBJ1-5,NA,NA,TRBV28
CATRTSGTEQYF,TGTGCCACCCGGACTAGCGGGACCGAGCAGTACTTC,TRBJ2-7,TRBD2,NA,TRBV6-1
CASSEGSNYGYTF,TGTGCCAGCAGTGAAGGGTCTAACTATGGCTACACCTTC,TRBJ1-2,NA,NA,TRBV2
CASSSQEPIFYGYTF,TGTGCCAGCAGTTCACAGGAACCTATCTTCTATGGCTACACCTTC,TRBJ1-2,NA,NA,TRBV6-5
CASSHLTMDGLYEKLFF,TGTGCCAGCAGCCATCTCACGATGGACGGCCTGTATGAAAAACTGTTTTTT,TRBJ1-4,NA,NA,TRBV4-2
CASSLGDEPIYEQYF,TGTGCCAGCAGCTTGGGGGACGAACCAATCTACGAGCAGTACTTC,TRBJ2-7,NA,few,TRBV5-4
CASTEPSADTQYF,TGCGCCAGCACCGAACCTAGCGCAGATACGCAGTATTTT,TRBJ2-3,NA,NA,TRBV4-1
CASQPPGQGHQETQYF,TGTGCCAGCCAACCTCCTGGACAGGGCCACCAAGAGACCCAGTACTTC,TRBJ2-5,TRBD1,few,TRBV28
CAISESTGSYEQYF,TGTGCCATCAGTGAGTCGACGGGCTCCTACGAGCAGTACTTC,TRBJ2-7,NA,NA,TRBV10-3
CASSEDGSGAGSQETQYF,TGTGCCAGCAGTGAAGACGGTAGCGGGGCGGGGAGCCAAGAGACCCAGTACTTC,TRBJ2-5,TRBD2,NA,TRBV2
CASRNSNRGAYGYTF,TGTGCCAGCAGGAACTCAAACAGGGGAGCCTATGGCTACACCTTC,TRBJ1-2,TRBD1,NA,TRBV6-4
CASSLRGGFYNEQFF,TGTGCCAGCAGCTTACGAGGTGGCTTCTACAATGAGCAGTTCTTC,TRBJ2-1,NA,NA,TRBV7-8
CASSKGQGDNQPQHF,TGTGCCAGTAGTAAGGGACAGGGTGACAATCAGCCCCAGCATTTT,TRBJ1-5,TRBD1,NA,TRBV19
CASSEGMNTEAFF,TGTGCCAGCAGCGAGGGGATGAACACTGAAGCTTTCTTT,TRBJ1-1,NA,few,TRBV7-9
CASSLGGGLTGEQYF,TGTGCCAGCAGCTTAGGGGGGGGCCTAACCGGCGAGCAGTACTTC,TRBJ2-7,NA,NA,TRBV7-2
CASSGLAEETQYF,TGCGCCAGCAGTGGACTAGCGGAAGAGACCCAGTACTTC,TRBJ2-5,TRBD2,NA,TRBV10-2
CASSGNYKETQYF,TGTGCCAGCAGCGGGAACTACAAAGAGACCCAGTACTTC,TRBJ2-5,NA,NA,TRBV11-1
CASSYGGDTGELFF,TGTGCCAGCAGCTATGGTGGAGACACCGGGGAGCTGTTTTTT,TRBJ2-2,NA,NA,TRBV5-5
CASSLGTAAHTYGYTF,TGTGCCAGCAGCTTGGGGACAGCAGCTCATACCTATGGCTACACCTTC,TRBJ1-2,NA,NA,TRBV5-8
CASRREVGTQYF,TGTGCCAGCAGACGGGAGGTGGGGACCCAGTACTTC,TRBJ2-5,TRBD2,NA,TRBV28
CASSLAILGPGTDDEQFF,TGTGCCAGCAGCTTGGCCATCTTGGGGCCGGGAACAGACGATGAGCAGTTCTTC,TRBJ2-1,NA,NA,TRBV7-3
CASSVVRDGYEQYF,TGTGCCAGCAGCGTAGTGCGGGACGGATACGAGCAGTACTTC,TRBJ2-7,NA,NA,TRBV9
CASSERGYEQYF,TGTGCCAGCAGCGAAAGGGGCTACGAGCAGTACTTC,TRBJ2-7,NA,NA,TRBV7-9
CASSLGGTRNTEAFF,TGTGCCAGCAGCCTTGGGGGGACAAGGAACACTGAAGCTTTCTTT,TRBJ1-1,NA,NA,TRBV5-6
CASSAGTRDGETQYF,TGTGCCAGCAGCGCCGGGACCCGGGACGGAGAGACCCAGTACTTC,TRBJ2-5,NA,NA,TRBV7-8
CASSELGTANYGYTF,TGCGCCAGCAGTGAGTTGGGAACAGCTAACTATGGCTACACCTTC,TRBJ1-2,NA,NA,TRBV10-2